The 5 T cell receptor beta chains presented below share a single source sample, sequenced in a study of cytomegalovirus exposure and HLA in healthy donors. A multiplex PCR was run with 60 Vbeta primers and 13 Jbeta primers. Libraries were prepared by immunoSEQ multiplex PCR; TCRdb keeps only in-frame clonotypes and omits some of them. In total, the table holds 55,000 to 70,000 clones. Input material: PBMCs. Every receptor here comes from a female donor in good health and CMV-seropositive.

CDR3 sequence reads: CAWDEGTGANVLTF. DNA of the CDR3: TGTGCCTGGGACGAGGGAACTGGGGCCAACGTCCTGACTTTC. The genes are TRBV30 and TRBJ2-6; maybe TRBD2 (5 bases). CDR1 is GTSNPN and CDR2 is SVGIG in the germline V gene (reference sequence). V was pared by 5 bases and J by 2 bases, with 10 bases between. The CDR3 totals 14 residues. The full variable domain, its missing parts supplied by reference TRBV30 and TRBJ2-6, is SQTIHQWPATLVQPVGSPLSLECTVEGTSNPNLYWYRQAAGRGLQLLFYSVGIGQISSEVPQNLSASRPQDRQFILSSKKLLLSDSGFYLCAWDEGTGANVLTFGAGSRLTVL.

The chain is built from TRBV19 and TRBJ1-1, with 9 bases aligning to TRBD1. The CDR3 contains 17 residues. Germline-derived CDR1 and CDR2 are LNHDA and SQIVND (reference sequence). J was trimmed by 2 bases and V by 6 bases; bases with no gene match: 13. The CDR3 DNA follows: TGTGCCAGTAGCCCGCCCGGGACAGGGACGATCAACACTGAAGCTTTCTTT. It encodes CASSPPGTGTINTEAFF.

This rearrangement joins TRBV28 to TRBJ1-1; 8 nucleotides align to TRBD1. The germline CDR1 and CDR2 sequences are MDHEN and SYDVKM. Trimming at V came to 6 bases and at J to 10 bases, leaving 4 bases not matched to a gene. CDR3 length: 11 amino acids. The DNA of the CDR3 is TGTGCCAGCAGAACAGGGGGAGGAGCTTTCTTT. It encodes CASRTGGGAFF.

The CDR3: CASSYSGGTEQPQHF. CDR3 sequence (DNA): TGTGCCAGCAGTTACTCAGGGGGAACGGAACAGCCCCAGCATTTT. The V gene is TRBV6-5, the J gene TRBJ1-5, with D possibly TRBD1 on 6 matching bases. From germline, CDR1 is MNHEY and CDR2 SVGAGI. Trimming pared 0 bases from V and 7 bases from J, leaving 13 bases between. The CDR3 spans 15 residues.

The rearrangement links TRBV7-9 to TRBJ1-2; no firm D call. The CDR3 runs 13 residues. Germline CDR1 is SEHNR and CDR2 is FQNEAQ (reference sequence). Between the trimmed V and J ends, which lost 5 bases and 4 bases, there was a span of 11 bases. This CDR3 is CASSPRDAYGYTF. CDR3 sequence (DNA): TGTGCCAGCAGCCCGCGGGATGCCTATGGCTACACCTTC. The variable domain in full, with the rest retrieved from reference TRBV7-9 and TRBJ1-2, is DTGVSQNPRHKITKRGQNVTFRCDPISEHNRLYWYRQTLGQGPEFLTYFQNEAQLEKSRLLSDRFSAERPKGSFSTLEIQRTEQGDSAMYLCASSPRDAYGYTFGSGTRLTVV.